This is a list of T cell receptor beta chains from one sample in a study of Ad26.COV2.S vaccination and SARS-CoV-2 variants. Repertoires were generated with immunoSEQ multiplex PCR, while TCRdb's copy carries only in-frame clones and drops some. Here the sample spans approximately 480,000 clones, approximately 90% being singletons. The starting material was peripheral blood, obtained in a trial of Ad26.COV2.S vaccine versus placebo. Receptor source: a person between 18 and 65 years old who received the Ad26.COV2.S COVID-19 vaccine or a placebo. The conserved cysteine and the conserved F or W are not part of the CDR3 here. Fields, in order: V gene, J gene, CDR3 protein.

TRBV9	TRBJ2-1	ASSVGSTYNEQF
TRBV11-2	TRBJ2-3	ASSPTTGRPPSTDTQY
TRBV11-2	TRBJ2-7	ASSLVAGYEQY
TRBV7-6	TRBJ2-1	ASSLVPSGRALDEQF
TRBV9	TRBJ2-1	ASSVDSGEQF
TRBV19	TRBJ1-5	ASSKGGRFNQPQH
TRBV5-1	TRBJ2-3	ASSLAPTSGGTDTQY
TRBV7-2	TRBJ2-7	ASSPPASVSYEQY
TRBV19	TRBJ2-1	ASSMAPVGEQF
TRBV30	TRBJ1-2	AWSLGRLGANYGYT
TRBV18	TRBJ2-1	ASSSGLAGINEQF
TRBV6-5	TRBJ2-5	ASGNSPETQY
TRBV7-2	TRBJ1-1	ASSVQAGGTEAF
TRBV7-2	TRBJ1-5	ASSSRGNQPQH
TRBV5-1	TRBJ2-3	ASSLAPWGERPSTDTQY
TRBV27	TRBJ2-1	ASSLSSGETYNEQF
TRBV5-5	TRBJ2-7	ASSWGQGPRYEQY
TRBV19	TRBJ2-6	ASSMSRAPLSGANVLT
TRBV5-1	TRBJ2-1	ASSGSGGPYNEQF
TRBV5-1	TRBJ2-6	ASSVRGQVSGANVLT
TRBV7-2	TRBJ1-2	ASSFRALDGYT
TRBV28	TRBJ1-2	ASSFPTALDYGYT
TRBV7-3	TRBJ2-1	ASSFLGRQNEQF
TRBV11-2	TRBJ2-5	ASSLRGRPQRETQY
TRBV28	TRBJ2-1	ASSGQDETYNEQF
TRBV19	TRBJ2-2	ASGGAGPNTGELF
TRBV5-6	TRBJ1-1	ASSLINTEAF
TRBV5-6	TRBJ2-5	ATHRPGAQKKTQY
TRBV5-8	TRBJ2-7	ASSNPGTGSYEQY
TRBV29-1	TRBJ1-2	SVEGFLRGKKLDYGYT
TRBV29-1	TRBJ1-2	SVAPLGGYT
TRBV2	TRBJ2-2	ASRGVGGYTGELF
TRBV30	TRBJ1-6	AWRTNFSPLH
TRBV7-8	TRBJ1-3	ASSAGQGRNQVQY
TRBV3-1/TRBV3-2	TRBJ1-2	ASSQPGAYGYT
TRBV6-5	TRBJ2-1	ASSRLNEQF
TRBV5-1	TRBJ1-4	ASSLTNSQLTNEKLF
TRBV18	TRBJ2-3	ASSLAQTSGSSTDTQY
TRBV19	TRBJ2-7	ASRLSGDSSSYEQY
TRBV28	TRBJ2-1	ASRPRANEQF
TRBV7-2	TRBJ2-1	ASSLGLAGLYNEQF
TRBV3-1/TRBV3-2	TRBJ2-2	ASSQDYRTTGELF
TRBV6-6	TRBJ2-3	ASSYATGPDTQY
TRBV6-2/TRBV6-3	TRBJ2-7	ASSYQAPTYEQY
TRBV6-6	TRBJ2-5	ASSYPTGAQETQY
TRBV6-2/TRBV6-3	TRBJ1-5	ASSPGFVQPQH
TRBV7-9	TRBJ1-6	ASSRGRGNSPLH
TRBV19	TRBJ1-1	ASIARTNTEAF
TRBV3-1/TRBV3-2	TRBJ2-5	ASSQNRRARTAETQY
TRBV12-3/TRBV12-4	TRBJ2-3	ASSVGGTDTQY
TRBV5-4	TRBJ1-5	ASSEGQGKGQPQH
TRBV19	TRBJ2-7	ASSMRMGGRKEQY
TRBV10-3	TRBJ1-4	AISEDRRRNEKLF
TRBV30	TRBJ1-4	AWKNRTGKGEKLF